This T cell receptor (beta chain) came from a study of shared clonotypes between healthy human individuals. Trimming took 0 bases from V and 4 from J, leaving 10 bases between them. The CDR3 covers 14 residues. CDR1 and CDR2 (germline): ENHRY, SYGVKD. To note about this clone: The identical CDR3 is also encoded by other nucleotide sequences in the sample.

An even split of each subset's genomic DNA across several immunoSEQ plates was performed. For sorted subsets, about 190 ng DNA per replicate equaled some 27,000 T cell genomes. This table comes from immunoSEQ multiplex PCR, and its TCRdb copy is limited to in-frame clones, with some not included. The table shows about 550,000 clones, with about 95% occurring only once. Only CD45RO-negative cells positively selected for CCR7 counted as naive CD8 cells, so terminally differentiated effector memory CD45RA+ cells were excluded. The donor population consisted of healthy HIV-negative adults with no recent acute infections or vaccinations.

This chain uses TRBV10-3 with TRBJ2-7, with unresolved D. The origin of this receptor is a woman aged 30 to 39 in good health. Sequencing was carried out using naive CD8+ T cells sorted from blood. CDR3 nucleotide sequence: TGTGCCATCAGTGAGTCCGGCAGTAGTTACGAGCAGTACTTC. Amino acid sequence: CAISESGSSYEQYF.